This is a list of T cell receptor beta chains from one sample in a study of tumor-infiltrating lymphocytes in localized non-small cell lung cancer. Clones were read by immunoSEQ multiplex PCR, and TCRdb kept only the in-frame ones, dropping some. The sample consists of about 16,000 clones, roughly 70% of them appearing once. Material: lung tumor tissue. The receptors come from a human donor with non-small cell lung cancer. Both conserved end residues are part of each CDR3. Fields, in order: clone size, J gene, D gene, CDR3 length, V gene, CDR3 protein, CDR3 DNA. The D gene is left open where the match is weak. The listing skips clone size in some rows; elsewhere it reads once, few, many or a size class.

clone_size: once
j_call: TRBJ2-1
d_call: -
cdr3_length: 11
v_call: TRBV6-1
cdr3_aa: CASLGYNEQFF
cdr3_nt: TGTGCCAGTCTCGGCTACAATGAGCAGTTCTTC

clone_size: -
j_call: TRBJ1-2
d_call: -
cdr3_length: 15
v_call: TRBV28
cdr3_aa: CASSFPGGGGYGYTF
cdr3_nt: TGTGCCAGCAGTTTTCCCGGGGGAGGAGGATATGGCTACACCTTC

clone_size: once
j_call: TRBJ2-7
d_call: TRBD1
cdr3_length: 13
v_call: TRBV6-1
cdr3_aa: CASSGTGAREQYF
cdr3_nt: TGTGCCAGCAGTGGGACAGGGGCTAGGGAGCAGTACTTC

clone_size: -
j_call: TRBJ2-1
d_call: TRBD2
cdr3_length: 14
v_call: TRBV7-2
cdr3_aa: CASSSSGGAGEQFF
cdr3_nt: TGTGCCAGCAGCTCTAGCGGGGGGGCGGGTGAGCAGTTCTTC

clone_size: -
j_call: TRBJ2-2
d_call: -
cdr3_length: 15
v_call: TRBV7-2
cdr3_aa: CASRRGGVDTGELFF
cdr3_nt: TGTGCCAGCAGGAGGGGGGGCGTGGACACCGGGGAGCTGTTTTTT

clone_size: -
j_call: TRBJ1-2
d_call: TRBD1
cdr3_length: 16
v_call: TRBV18
cdr3_aa: CASSPGRDRPNYGYTF
cdr3_nt: TGTGCCAGCTCACCAGGACGGGACAGACCTAACTATGGCTACACCTTC

clone_size: -
j_call: TRBJ2-7
d_call: TRBD1
cdr3_length: 16
v_call: TRBV9
cdr3_aa: CASSLTAGTASYEQYF
cdr3_nt: TGTGCCAGCAGCCTCACTGCCGGGACAGCTTCCTACGAGCAGTACTTC

clone_size: -
j_call: TRBJ1-5
d_call: -
cdr3_length: 15
v_call: TRBV7-2
cdr3_aa: CASSPTRGSNQPQHF
cdr3_nt: TGTGCCAGCAGCCCCACCCGGGGTAGCAATCAGCCCCAGCATTTT

clone_size: -
j_call: TRBJ2-6
d_call: -
cdr3_length: 16
v_call: TRBV18
cdr3_aa: CASSPQKLSGANVLTF
cdr3_nt: TGTGCCAGCTCACCACAGAAACTCTCTGGGGCCAACGTCCTGACTTTC

clone_size: once
j_call: TRBJ1-5
d_call: -
cdr3_length: 14
v_call: TRBV15
cdr3_aa: CATSRDGGNQPQHF
cdr3_nt: TGTGCCACCAGCAGAGATGGGGGCAACCAGCCCCAGCATTTT

clone_size: -
j_call: TRBJ1-5
d_call: TRBD1
cdr3_length: 15
v_call: TRBV5-8
cdr3_aa: CASSPTGGEVQPQHF
cdr3_nt: TGTGCCAGCAGCCCGACAGGGGGCGAAGTTCAGCCCCAGCATTTT

clone_size: -
j_call: TRBJ2-5
d_call: TRBD1
cdr3_length: 14
v_call: TRBV30
cdr3_aa: CAWSPPGQMETQYF
cdr3_nt: TGTGCCTGGAGTCCGCCGGGACAGATGGAGACCCAGTACTTC